This entry lists 20 T cell receptor beta chains sequenced from one sample in a study of cytotoxic CD8 clonotypes in ibrutinib-treated CLL. Generated by immunoSEQ multiplex PCR, the TCRdb table keeps only in-frame clones and is missing some. Of approximately 120,000 clones detected, 58% appear once; the ten largest clones hold 37%. The sequencing used PBMCs, collected after 24 months of ibrutinib treatment. The origin of the receptors is a human donor with chronic lymphocytic leukemia.

The chain employs TRBV7-2 and TRBJ2-7; D tentatively fits TRBD1 or TRBD2 (5 bases each). The V gene's germline CDR1 is SGHTA and CDR2 FQGNSA. This CDR3 comprises 15 residues. Trimming took off 2 bases at V and 6 bases at J, with 17 bases between the two ends. The CDR3 loop reads CASSLNTGRGTEQYF. Here the CDR3 DNA reads TGTGCCAGCAGCTTAAATACGGGACGTGGGACCGAGCAGTACTTC. Variable domain in full (rest from reference TRBV7-2 and TRBJ2-7): GAGVSQSPSNKVTEKGKDVELRCDPISGHTALYWYRQSLGQGLEFLIYFQGNSAPDKSGLPSDRFSAERTGGSVSTLTIQRTQQEDSAVYLCASSLNTGRGTEQYFGPGTRLTVT.

This clone has only one observation. The V gene is TRBV7-3, the J gene TRBJ2-3, with 9 bases lining up with TRBD1. Per germline, CDR1 SGHTA and CDR2 FQGTGA. The ends lost 3 bases at V and 4 bases at J; junction bases unmatched: 5. The CDR3 spans 15 residues. The CDR3 DNA reads TGTGCCAGCAGCTTGCCGGGACAGGGCCCAGATACGCAGTATTTT. This translates into CASSLPGQGPDTQYF.

This chain connects TRBV5-1 to TRBJ2-5, with 7 bases aligning to TRBD2. The CDR3 length is 15 residues. V dropped 4 bases and J dropped 3; count of bases not matched to a gene: 9. In germline, CDR1 is SGHRS, CDR2 YFSETQ. In DNA, the CDR3 is TGCGCCAGCAGCACGGAGGGCGGGGGTAAAGAGACCCAGTACTTC. Amino acids: CASSTEGGGKETQYF. The full variable domain, completed using reference TRBV5-1 and TRBJ2-5, is KAGVTQTPRYLIKTRGQQVTLSCSPISGHRSVSWYQQTPGQGLQFLFEYFSETQRNKGNFPGRFSGRQFSNSRSEMNVSTLELGDSALYLCASSTEGGGKETQYFGPGTRLLVL.

The chain recombines TRBV19 with TRBJ2-5; D unresolved. The V end was cut by 1 base, the J end by 0 bases, with 9 bases between. Germline CDR1 LNHDA, CDR2 SQIVND (reference sequence). The CDR3 sequence is 15 residues long. Here the CDR3 DNA reads TGTGCCAGTAGTATAGTAGGCCTCAACCAAGAGACCCAGTACTTC. This gives the protein CASSIVGLNQETQYF.

The chain carries TRBV6-5 and TRBJ2-7, with a tentative D call TRBD2 (6 bases). Trimming took off 10 bases at V and 6 bases at J, with 25 bases between the two ends. The CDR3 contains 15 residues. Germline CDR1 reads MNHEY; CDR2 reads SVGAGI. This CDR3 is CATLKPGLKFGEQYF. The DNA of the CDR3 is TGTGCCACGTTAAAACCGGGACTCAAGTTTGGCGAGCAGTACTTC.

This sequence joins TRBV28 and TRBJ1-2, with 7 nucleotides matching TRBD1. There are 12 residues in the CDR3. The V segment lost 9 bases and the J segment 5 bases; nucleotides outside the gene matches: 6. Germline V gene lookup returns CDR1 MDHEN and CDR2 SYDVKM. CDR3 sequence: CASKGQLYGYTF. The CDR3 nucleotides read TGTGCCAGTAAGGGACAGCTTTATGGCTACACCTTC.

The chain recombines TRBV30 with TRBJ1-1; 9 positions agree with TRBD1. With V trimmed by 4 bases and J by 3 bases, 6 bases remained unmatched. CDR1 and CDR2 (germline): GTSNPN, SVGIG (reference sequence). The CDR3 extends over 14 amino acids. CDR3 loop: CAWTIQGADTEAFF. As DNA, the CDR3 is TGTGCCTGGACGATACAGGGGGCGGACACTGAAGCTTTCTTT.

The rearrangement links TRBV6-4 to TRBJ2-3; the match to TRBD1 covers 8 bases. The trim removed 6 bases at V and 1 base at J, leaving 6 bases unmatched. From germline, CDR1 is MRHNA and CDR2 SNTAGT. This CDR3 is 15 amino acids long. CDR3 in DNA: TGTGCCAGCAGCGCGGAGACAGGGGGCACAGATACGCAGTATTTT. Its protein product is CASSAETGGTDTQYF.

This CDR3 is CSVPDTSSPNTEAFF. The CDR3 DNA reads TGCAGCGTACCCGACACCTCCTCTCCGAACACTGAAGCTTTCTTT. The rearrangement joins TRBV29-1 to TRBJ1-1; D remains ambiguous. V was cut by 6 bases and J by 1 base, with 18 bases left in between. This CDR3 has 15 amino acids. CDR1 and CDR2 from the germline V gene are SQVTM and ANQGSEA.

V usage is TRBV2 and J usage is TRBJ1-2; D not resolved. Trimming took 7 bases from V and 3 from J, leaving 15 bases between them. Germline V lookup: CDR1 SNHLY, CDR2 FYNNEI. The CDR3 covers 14 residues. The chain's CDR3 is CASTRVYGDYGYTF. The CDR3 nucleotides read TGTGCCAGCACCCGTGTTTACGGTGACTATGGCTACACCTTC.

In regard to this clone: Different DNA sequences within this sample yield the same CDR3. The J gene is TRBJ2-7, the V gene TRBV7-9; 10 positions agree with TRBD1. V was clipped by 6 bases and J by 6 bases; unmatched bases: 5. Germline assignment: CDR1 SEHNR and CDR2 FQNEAQ (reference sequence). The CDR3 loop spans 13 amino acids. CDR3 DNA: TGTGCCAGCAGTCTCCGGGACAGGGGCGAGCAGTACTTC. This codes for CASSLRDRGEQYF.

The rearrangement joins TRBV28 to TRBJ1-1; weak D call: TRBD1 (5 bases). CDR3 size: 12 residues. Trimming took 3 bases from V and 11 from J, leaving 13 bases between them. The germline V gene has CDR1 MDHEN and CDR2 SYDVKM. The CDR3 DNA reads TGTGCCAGCAGTTTCCGACAGTCAACGGCTTTCTTT. Translation gives CASSFRQSTAFF.

The rearrangement uses TRBV5-4 and TRBJ2-7; TRBD1 agrees at 7 bases. Germline CDR1 SGHNT, CDR2 YYREEE (reference sequence). The CDR3 length is 14 residues. Trimming removed 3 bases from V and 2 bases from J; junction bases left unmatched: 5. CDR3 DNA sequence: TGTGCCAGCAGCTCGGGACAGCTACCCTACGAGCAGTACTTC. Amino acid sequence: CASSSGQLPYEQYF.

The rearrangement uses TRBV29-1 and TRBJ1-5; 9 nucleotides line up with TRBD1. Unmatched junction bases numbered 3, after V lost 6 bases and J lost 0 bases. Germline CDR1 reads SQVTM; CDR2 reads ANQGSEA. This CDR3 comprises 14 residues. In nucleotides, the CDR3 is TGCAGCGTGAGGGACAGGGCTAGCAATCAGCCCCAGCATTTT. This codes for CSVRDRASNQPQHF.

The chain carries TRBV5-4 and TRBJ1-1; the D is unclear. V lost 0 bases and J lost 1, with 4 bases in between. Germline V gene lookup returns CDR1 SGHNT and CDR2 YYREEE (reference sequence). The CDR3 has 13 amino acids. CDR3 nucleotides: TGTGCCAGCAGCTTGGGCTGGAACACTGAAGCTTTCTTT. Protein sequence: CASSLGWNTEAFF.

Only one count was recorded for this clone. This chain joins TRBV25-1 and TRBJ1-1; TRBD1 matches at 8 bases. This CDR3 comprises 16 residues. In germline, CDR1 is MGHDK, CDR2 SYGVNS. With V trimmed by 1 base and J by 5 bases, 9 bases remained unmatched. The chain's CDR3 is CASSESGNRGGTEAFF. CDR3 DNA: TGTGCCAGCAGTGAATCCGGCAACAGGGGGGGGACTGAAGCTTTCTTT.

The chain combines TRBV5-1 with TRBJ2-3; either TRBD1 or TRBD2 may fit D (6 bases each). Germline lookup yields CDR1 SGHRS and CDR2 YFSETQ. The CDR3 runs to 15 residues. V lost 0 bases to trimming and J lost 2 bases, with 10 bases between them. This CDR3 reads CASSLEGGLTDTQYF. The CDR3 coding sequence is TGCGCCAGCAGCTTGGAGGGGGGACTCACAGATACGCAGTATTTT.

The chain links TRBV19 to TRBJ2-1; D unresolved. The V gene's germline CDR1 is LNHDA and CDR2 SQIVND (reference sequence). The CDR3 covers 13 residues. The V and J ends lost 8 bases and 2 bases respectively, with 10 bases between them. The CDR3 spells CASVGRTYNEQFF. The DNA for the CDR3 is TGTGCCAGTGTCGGACGGACCTACAATGAGCAGTTCTTC. The full variable domain, with the rest looked up from reference TRBV19 and TRBJ2-1, is DGGITQSPKYLFRKEGQNVTLSCEQNLNHDAMYWYRQDPGQGLRLIYYSQIVNDFQKGDIAEGYSVSREKKESFPLTVTSAQKNPTAFYLCASVGRTYNEQFFGPGTRLTVL.

The chain combines TRBV2 with TRBJ2-6; 7 bases match TRBD1. The ends lost 6 bases at V and 1 base at J; junction bases unmatched: 3. The CDR3 runs 15 residues. The V gene's germline CDR1 is SNHLY and CDR2 FYNNEI. In DNA form, the CDR3 reads TGTGCCAGCAGGCAACAGGGGTCTGGGGCCAACGTCCTGACTTTC. Translated, it gives CASRQQGSGANVLTF.

The chain couples TRBV11-3 to TRBJ1-6; D perhaps matches TRBD1 (6 bases). V was shortened by 3 bases and J by 12 bases, with 12 bases between the two germline ends. The CDR3 runs 13 residues. Per germline, CDR1 SGHNT and CDR2 YENEEA. CDR3 DNA sequence: TGTGCCAGCAGCTTCGCAACAGGGTTACCCCTCCACTTT. Protein sequence: CASSFATGLPLHF. The full variable domain, in which reference TRBV11-3 and TRBJ1-6 provide the parts outside the CDR3, is EAGVVQSPRYKIIEKKQPVAFWCNPISGHNTLYWYLQNLGQGPELLIRYENEEAVDDSQLPKDRFSAERLKGVDSTLKIQPAELGDSAVYLCASSFATGLPLHFGNGTRLTVT.